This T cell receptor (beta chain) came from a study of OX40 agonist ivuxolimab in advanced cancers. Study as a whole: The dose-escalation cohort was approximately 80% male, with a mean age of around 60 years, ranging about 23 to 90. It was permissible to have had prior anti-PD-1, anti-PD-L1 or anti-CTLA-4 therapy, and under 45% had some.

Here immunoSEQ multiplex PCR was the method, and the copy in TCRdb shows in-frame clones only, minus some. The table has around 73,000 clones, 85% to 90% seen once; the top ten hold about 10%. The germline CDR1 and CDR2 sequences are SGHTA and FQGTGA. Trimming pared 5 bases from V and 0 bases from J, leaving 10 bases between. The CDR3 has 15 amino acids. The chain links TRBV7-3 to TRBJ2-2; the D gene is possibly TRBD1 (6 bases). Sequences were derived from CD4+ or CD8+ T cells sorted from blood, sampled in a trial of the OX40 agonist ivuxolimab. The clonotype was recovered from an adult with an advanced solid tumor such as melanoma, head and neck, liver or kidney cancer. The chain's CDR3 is CASSEQGSNTGELFF. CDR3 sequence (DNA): TGTGCCAGCAGCGAACAGGGTTCGAACACCGGGGAGCTGTTTTTT. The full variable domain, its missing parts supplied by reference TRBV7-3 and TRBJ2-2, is GAGVSQTPSNKVTEKGKYVELRCDPISGHTALYWYRQSLGQGPEFLIYFQGTGAADDSGLPNDRFFAVRPEGSVSTLKIQRTERGDSAVYLCASSEQGSNTGELFFGEGSRLTVL.